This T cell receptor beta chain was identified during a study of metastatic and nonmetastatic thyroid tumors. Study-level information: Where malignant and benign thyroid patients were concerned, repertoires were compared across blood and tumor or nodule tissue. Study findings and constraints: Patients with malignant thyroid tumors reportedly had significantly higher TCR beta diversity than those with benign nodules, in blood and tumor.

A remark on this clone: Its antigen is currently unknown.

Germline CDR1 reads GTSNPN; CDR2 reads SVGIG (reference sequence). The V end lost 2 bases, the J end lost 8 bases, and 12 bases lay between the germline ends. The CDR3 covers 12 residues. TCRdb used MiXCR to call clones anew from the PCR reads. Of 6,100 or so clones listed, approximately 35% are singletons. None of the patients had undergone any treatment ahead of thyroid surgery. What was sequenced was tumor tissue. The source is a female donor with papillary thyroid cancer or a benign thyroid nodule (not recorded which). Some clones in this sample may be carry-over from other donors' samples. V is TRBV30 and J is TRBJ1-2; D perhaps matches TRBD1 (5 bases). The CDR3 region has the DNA TGTGCCTGGAGTCACCCGGGGGGAGGCTACACCTTC. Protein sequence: CAWSHPGGGYTF.